The T cell receptor beta chain under discussion was sequenced for a study of shared clonotypes between healthy human individuals (dated by TCRdb to about 2020). The study in broad terms: Two women and a few men aged 18 to 49 years were included in the cohort. For each donor, three plates each were used for CD4 naive and CD4 memory, two plates were used for CD8 naive, and one plate was used for CD8 memory. Blood TCR repertoires of five healthy adults were deeply sequenced to estimate repertoire size and the extent of clonotype sharing between individuals. Libraries were prepared and TCR repertoires were sequenced by different laboratories using diverse techniques, in order to increase sequencing depth and limit assay-specific biases. Leukapheresis yielded between about 0.85 and 9 billion PBMCs per donor. The research as a whole found: Across four donors, approximately 4.6% of naive CD4, roughly 3.4% of naive CD8, about 2.3% of memory CD4, and about 0.4% of memory CD8 clonotypes were shared. The genetic and exposure-history diversity represented was limited by the small number of donors. Compared with non-shared clonotypes, the clonotypes found in all four sorted-subset donors had higher generation probabilities. Based on pairwise subsampling, the degree of clonotype sharing among donors was expected to be affected by sequencing depth. Naive subsets generally had larger estimated clonotype richness than memory subsets. Sampling was limited to blood, and TCR repertoires in tissue likely differ from TCR repertoires in blood. Incomplete sequencing was indicated by rarefaction of sorted-subset datasets, despite the large sequencing depth.

Using the deep immunoSEQ assay, multiplex PCR amplified TCR CDR3 regions from genomic DNA. Genomic DNA extracted from each cell subset was distributed evenly over all wells of several immunoSEQ 96-well plates, and each plate served as one replicate. For sorted subsets, approximately 200 ng of genomic DNA, equivalent to around 31,000 T cell genomes, went into each replicate PCR. The purified libraries were quantified using a Qubit 3.0 fluorometer, sized with a Bioanalyzer 2100, and then quantified again using the KAPA Library Quantification kit. Every immunoSEQ 96-well plate was sequenced on a dedicated single-read 150-cycle Illumina NextSeq 550 flow cell. For the original study's pipeline: Because the immunoSEQ output held only junctional sequences and lacked quality scores, the filtering could not match the filtering applied to full-length reads. To assign V/J genes and CDR3, sequences were annotated against IMGT germline references using PyIR, a Python wrapper for IgBLAST v1.9. Reads with weak V/J assignments (E-value above 1e-6), missing CDR3, stop codons, out-of-frame junctions, or ambiguous translated residues were removed. V3J clonotypes were defined by identical inferred V gene, J gene, and CDR3 amino acid sequence. Percentage overlap between repertoires was computed as shared unique clonotypes divided by the size of the smaller repertoire. Repertoire richness was assessed with RTK rarefaction, the Chao1 estimator, and Recon v2.1 estimates of unobserved clonotypes. Generation probabilities were computed with OLGA for all TCRbeta clonotypes obtained by the gDNA method from a handful of donors. What TCRdb holds here is the immuneACCESS table cut down to in-frame rearrangements. Part of the clones is not present; checked against another copy, under half of the missing clones reflect an unresolved V gene, and the others are unexplained. Clone size and the V and J calls come from that table; the DNA yielded D and trimming. The sample records about 520,000 clones, roughly 95% of which are singletons. Of the sample, around 0.067% is held by the ten largest clones.

The donors were healthy, HIV-negative adults who had no recently reported acute infections or vaccinations. Every donor was a Caucasian adult living in Nashville, Tennessee, USA. CD4+ T cells were enriched by magnetic negative selection; naive cells were then positively selected on CD45RA, and the negative fraction formed the memory subset. Blood was collected by leukapheresis, and PBMCs were isolated by Ficoll-Histopaque density gradient centrifugation and then cryopreserved in liquid nitrogen vapor phase. Purity and quantity of every magnetically sorted T cell population were checked by analytical flow cytometry. Genomic DNA was isolated from every sorted fraction and measured by UV absorbance on a Nanodrop 2000c. As for this clone: Its antigen remains undetermined. Within one base of it there is no much larger clone, and no base qualities were kept.

The CDR3 starts with the cysteine, ends with the phenylalanine, and has 13 residues. The sequence is cut down to CDR3 DNA, 39 bases in frame from base 1. V is clipped by 0 bases and J by 8 bases, and the sequence between their germline boundaries is 10 bases long. The germline V gene provides CDR1 KGHSH and CDR2 LQKENI. What was sequenced was naive CD4+ T cells sorted from blood. The sample's cell subset or site label, decoded: CD45RA+ positively selected. The chain couples TRBV18 to TRBJ1-2; no D gene can be assigned with confidence. The TCR sequence derives from a woman in her 30s in good health. The CDR3 in this case is CASSPPHRGGYTF. The nucleotides read TGTGCCAGCTCACCACCCCACAGAGGGGGCTACACCTTC.